This TCR beta chain was recorded in a study of shared clonotypes between healthy human individuals. The CDR3 runs to 19 residues. Using immunoSEQ multiplex PCR, the repertoire was profiled, and TCRdb retains in-frame clones only, with some absent. The sample holds about 680,000 clones; approximately 74% are singletons and the top ten take about 1.7%. This TCR was recovered from a woman aged 25 to 45 in good health. Sequencing was carried out using memory CD4+ T cells sorted from blood. Subset noted: CD45RA-negative fraction. The V call is TRBV12-2, the J call TRBJ1-2. TRBV12-2 is a pseudogene locus. The CDR3 protein is CASRSVFGSTGKFPYGYTF. CDR3 coding DNA: TGTGCAAGTCGCTCAGTATTCGGGTCAACCGGTAAGTTTCCCTATGGCTACACCTTC.